This TCR beta chain was recorded in a study of blood T cell repertoires in COVID-19. Study in general: The cDNA or gDNA used as material had been derived from T cells, B-cell-depleted T cells, or PBMCs.

Authors' processing steps: Amplifying reference gene primers gave estimates of nucleated cell counts. Assay: immunoSEQ multiplex PCR; the TCRdb copy retains only in-frame clones and omits some. The V and J calls and clone size are taken from that table; D and trimming were inferred from the DNA. Of around 370,000 clones listed, under 95% were seen once; the top ten hold approximately 3.5%. The CDR3 runs to 12 residues. Trimming shortened V by 7 bases and J by 8 bases, and 14 bases separated the two germline ends. The germline CDR1 and CDR2 sequences are MGHRA and YSYEKL. This receptor was taken from a young woman who had recovered from COVID-19. Sequences were obtained from peripheral blood. The rearrangement links TRBV4-1 to TRBJ1-1; D is undetermined. CDR3 nucleotides: TGCGCCAGCACCGGAGGACGAGCCGAAGCTTTCTTT. Translated: CASTGGRAEAFF.